The clone carrying this T cell receptor (beta chain) was detected many times. Its matching antigen is unknown. These data belong to a study of CD8 T cells in ankylosing spondylitis. Quantitative 5'-RACE with molecular barcodes generated TCR beta libraries. A single record per CDR3 protein comes from TCRdb applying MiXCR to the 5' RACE reads. Among 120,000 to 150,000 distinct CDR3 sequences, more than 7% were seen once, and the ten largest hold about 7.3%. Study-level findings and limits: Earlier literature documents some of the motif variants in reactive arthritis synovial fluid and blood. There was reportedly significant enrichment of clones that were disease-linked in matched ankylosing spondylitis synovial fluid. Blood of patients with ankylosing spondylitis appeared to be characterized by a TCR beta motif of about 8 highly homologous variants.

The CDR3 sequence is 13 residues long. V lost 5 bases and J lost 1; bases outside the gene matches: 2. CDR1 and CDR2 from the germline V gene are SQVTM and ANQGSEA. Sample: synovial fluid, either unsorted or a sorted T cell fraction (not recorded which). The origin of this receptor is a male donor with ankylosing spondylitis. This chain uses TRBV29-1 with TRBJ2-3; 8 bases agree with TRBD2. The CDR3 spells CSVSGSGTDTQYF. CDR3 nucleotide sequence: TGCAGCGTTAGCGGGAGCGGCACAGATACGCAGTATTTT.